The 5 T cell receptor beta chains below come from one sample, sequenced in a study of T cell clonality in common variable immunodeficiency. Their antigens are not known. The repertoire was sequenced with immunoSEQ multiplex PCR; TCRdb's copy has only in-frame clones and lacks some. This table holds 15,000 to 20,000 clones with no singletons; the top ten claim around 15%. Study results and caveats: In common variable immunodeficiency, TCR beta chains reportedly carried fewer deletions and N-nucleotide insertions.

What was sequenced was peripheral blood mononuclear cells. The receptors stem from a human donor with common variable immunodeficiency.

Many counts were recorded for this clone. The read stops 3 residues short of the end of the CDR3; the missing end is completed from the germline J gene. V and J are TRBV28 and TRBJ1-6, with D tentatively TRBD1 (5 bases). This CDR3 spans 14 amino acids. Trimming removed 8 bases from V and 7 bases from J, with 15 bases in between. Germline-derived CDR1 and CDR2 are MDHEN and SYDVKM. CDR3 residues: CASLSFGANSPLHF. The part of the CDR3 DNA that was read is TGTGCCAGCTTGAGTTTTGGGGCAAATTCACCC.

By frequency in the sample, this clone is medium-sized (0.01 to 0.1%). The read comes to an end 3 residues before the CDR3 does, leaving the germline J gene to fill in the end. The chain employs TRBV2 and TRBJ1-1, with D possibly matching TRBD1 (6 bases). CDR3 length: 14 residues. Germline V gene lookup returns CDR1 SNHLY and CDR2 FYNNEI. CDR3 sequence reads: CASARDIIFSEAFF. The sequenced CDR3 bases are TGTGCCAGCGCCCGGGACATCATTTTCTCCGAA.

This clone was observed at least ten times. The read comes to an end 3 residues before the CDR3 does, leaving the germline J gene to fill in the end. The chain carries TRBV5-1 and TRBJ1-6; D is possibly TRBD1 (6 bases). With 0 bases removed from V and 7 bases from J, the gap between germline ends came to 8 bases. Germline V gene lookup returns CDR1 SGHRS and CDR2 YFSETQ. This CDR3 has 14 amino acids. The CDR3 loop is CASSLDQGNSPLHF. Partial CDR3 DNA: TGCGCCAGCAGCTTGGATCAGGGGAATTCACCC.

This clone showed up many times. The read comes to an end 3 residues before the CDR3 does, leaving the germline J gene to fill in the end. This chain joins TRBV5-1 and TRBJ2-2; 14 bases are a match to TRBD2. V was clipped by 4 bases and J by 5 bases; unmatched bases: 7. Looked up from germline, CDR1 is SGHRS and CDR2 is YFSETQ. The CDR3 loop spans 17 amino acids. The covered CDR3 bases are TGCGCCAGCAGCGGACTAGCGGGGGGATCCGGGACCGGGGAG. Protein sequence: CASSGLAGGSGTGE. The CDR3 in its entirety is CASSGLAGGSGTGELFF.

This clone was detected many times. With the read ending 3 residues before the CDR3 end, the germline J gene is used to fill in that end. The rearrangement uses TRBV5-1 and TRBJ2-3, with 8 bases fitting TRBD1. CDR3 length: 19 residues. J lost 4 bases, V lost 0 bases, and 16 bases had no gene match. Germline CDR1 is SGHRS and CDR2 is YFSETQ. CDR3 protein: CASSLARDRGLGQADTQYF. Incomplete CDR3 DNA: TGCGCCAGCAGCTTGGCGCGCGACAGGGGTTTGGGTCAGGCAGATACG.